This TCR beta chain was sequenced in a study of blood T cell repertoires in COVID-19. The CDR3 consists of 14 residues. CDR1 SGHNT and CDR2 YYREEE come from the germline V gene (reference sequence). The V end was cut by 3 bases, the J end by 0 bases, with 7 bases between. Authors' analysis steps: Amplification from reference gene primers served as the basis for estimated nucleated cell counts. Libraries were prepared by immunoSEQ multiplex PCR; TCRdb keeps only in-frame clonotypes and omits some of them. V and J calls and clone size are copied from that table; D and trimming were computed from the DNA. The sample shows 150,000 to 200,000 clones, roughly 82% of them seen only once.

Sample: PBMCs or T cells enriched from blood (not recorded which). The receptor was derived from a man aged 45-65 years who had recovered from COVID-19. The chain recombines TRBV5-4 with TRBJ2-4; no clear D. The CDR3 loop reads CASSSAVAKNIQYF. CDR3 bases: TGTGCCAGCAGCTCCGCGGTAGCCAAAAACATTCAGTACTTC.